Below, 4 T cell receptor beta chains from the same sample are listed, as sequenced in a study of blood T cell repertoires in COVID-19. Libraries were prepared by immunoSEQ multiplex PCR; TCRdb keeps only in-frame clonotypes and omits some of them. The sample lists some 150,000 clones; 65% to 90% were seen once. The sequenced sample was peripheral blood. Source of these receptors: a man between 65 and 85 years old with acute or convalescent COVID-19.

The CDR3 DNA reads TGTGCCAGTAATCCTAGCGGGGGAGCCAAAAACATTCAGTACTTC. This codes for CASNPSGGAKNIQYF. The rearrangement uses TRBV19 and TRBJ2-4, with 10 bases that match TRBD2. The CDR3 spans 15 residues. Germline trimming cut 7 bases from V and 0 bases from J; bases unmatched to any gene: 3. The germline gives CDR1 LNHDA, CDR2 SQIVND (reference sequence).

This clone was seen more than once but under ten times. V usage is TRBV4-2 and J usage is TRBJ1-5, with D unresolved. The CDR3 runs 13 residues. The V gene's germline CDR1 is LGHNA and CDR2 YNFKEQ. V was cut by 0 bases and J by 5 bases, with 5 bases left in between. CDR3 sequence reads: CASSQDGDQPQHF. In DNA form, the CDR3 reads TGTGCCAGCAGCCAAGACGGAGATCAGCCCCAGCATTTT.

CDR3 nucleotides: TGTGCCAGCTCAGCTTCAGGGGGCCGGGATACGCAGTATTTT. It yields the protein CASSASGGRDTQYF. The chain has TRBV18 and TRBJ2-3, with 8 nucleotides matching TRBD1. The J segment lost 6 bases and the V segment lost 5 bases, leaving 7 bases of the junction unmatched. Germline assignment: CDR1 KGHSH and CDR2 LQKENI. The CDR3 has 14 residues.

The CDR3 sequence is CASSFRAGSYEQYF. CDR3 coding DNA: TGTGCCAGCAGCTTTAGAGCCGGGAGTTACGAGCAGTACTTC. The V gene is TRBV5-4, the J gene TRBJ2-7; D is perhaps TRBD2 (6 bases). The V end was cut by 2 bases, the J end by 4 bases, with 13 bases between. The CDR3 contains 14 residues. CDR1 SGHNT and CDR2 YYREEE come from the germline V gene (reference sequence).